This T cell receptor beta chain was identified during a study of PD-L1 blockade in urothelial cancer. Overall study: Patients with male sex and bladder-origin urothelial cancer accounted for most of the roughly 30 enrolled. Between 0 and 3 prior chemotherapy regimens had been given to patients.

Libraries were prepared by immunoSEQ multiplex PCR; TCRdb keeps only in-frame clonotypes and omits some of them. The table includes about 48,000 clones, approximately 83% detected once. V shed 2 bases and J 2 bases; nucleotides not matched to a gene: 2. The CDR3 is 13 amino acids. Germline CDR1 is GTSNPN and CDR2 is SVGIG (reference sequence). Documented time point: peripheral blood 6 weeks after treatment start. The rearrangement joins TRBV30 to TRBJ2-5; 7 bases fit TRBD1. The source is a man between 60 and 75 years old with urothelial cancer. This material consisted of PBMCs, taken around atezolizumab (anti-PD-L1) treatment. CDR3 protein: CAWSWDRQETQYF. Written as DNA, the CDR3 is TGTGCCTGGAGTTGGGACAGACAAGAGACCCAGTACTTC. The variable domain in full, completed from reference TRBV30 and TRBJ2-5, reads SQTIHQWPATLVQPVGSPLSLECTVEGTSNPNLYWYRQAAGRGLQLLFYSVGIGQISSEVPQNLSASRPQDRQFILSSKKLLLSDSGFYLCAWSWDRQETQYFGPGTRLLVL.